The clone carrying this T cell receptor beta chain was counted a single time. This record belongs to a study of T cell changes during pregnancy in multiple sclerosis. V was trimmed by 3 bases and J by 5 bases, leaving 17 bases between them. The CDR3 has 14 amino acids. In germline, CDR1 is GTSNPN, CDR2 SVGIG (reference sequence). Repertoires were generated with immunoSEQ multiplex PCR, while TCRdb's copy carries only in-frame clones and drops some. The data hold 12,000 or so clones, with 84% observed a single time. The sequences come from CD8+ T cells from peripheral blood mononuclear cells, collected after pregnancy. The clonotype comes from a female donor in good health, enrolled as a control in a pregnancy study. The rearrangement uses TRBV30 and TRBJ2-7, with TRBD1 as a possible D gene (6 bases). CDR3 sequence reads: CAWSVPGTRHEQYF. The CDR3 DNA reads TGTGCCTGGAGCGTTCCGGGGACAAGGCACGAGCAGTACTTC.